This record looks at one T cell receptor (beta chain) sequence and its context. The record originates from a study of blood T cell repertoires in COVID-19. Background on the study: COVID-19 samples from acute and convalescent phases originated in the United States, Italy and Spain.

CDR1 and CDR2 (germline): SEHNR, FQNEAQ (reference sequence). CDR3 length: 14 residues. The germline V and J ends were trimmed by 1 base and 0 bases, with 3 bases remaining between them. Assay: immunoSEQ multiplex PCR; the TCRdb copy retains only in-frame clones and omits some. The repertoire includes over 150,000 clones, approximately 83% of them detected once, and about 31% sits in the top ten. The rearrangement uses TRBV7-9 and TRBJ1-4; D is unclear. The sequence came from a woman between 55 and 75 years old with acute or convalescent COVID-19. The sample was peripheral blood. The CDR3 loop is CASSLDTTNEKLFF. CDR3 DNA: TGTGCCAGCAGCTTAGACACAACTAATGAAAAACTGTTTTTT.